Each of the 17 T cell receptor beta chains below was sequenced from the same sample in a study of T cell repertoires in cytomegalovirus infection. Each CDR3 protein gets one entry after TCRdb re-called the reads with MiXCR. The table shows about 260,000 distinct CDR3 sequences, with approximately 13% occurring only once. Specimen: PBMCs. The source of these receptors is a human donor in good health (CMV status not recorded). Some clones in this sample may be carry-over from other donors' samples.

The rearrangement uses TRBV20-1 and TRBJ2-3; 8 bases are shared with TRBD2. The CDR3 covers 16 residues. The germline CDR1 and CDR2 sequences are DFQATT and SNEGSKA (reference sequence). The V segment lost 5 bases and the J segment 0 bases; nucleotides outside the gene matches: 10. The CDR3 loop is CSARPGLAVSTDTQYF. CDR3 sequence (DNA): TGCAGTGCTCGACCAGGACTAGCAGTAAGCACAGATACGCAGTATTTT.

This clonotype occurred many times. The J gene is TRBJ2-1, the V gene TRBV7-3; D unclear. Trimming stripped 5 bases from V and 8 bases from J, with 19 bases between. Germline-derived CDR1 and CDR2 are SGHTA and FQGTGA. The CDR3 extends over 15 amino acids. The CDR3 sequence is CASSLTGMGFYEQFF. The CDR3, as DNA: TGTGCCAGCAGCCTTACCGGAATGGGATTCTATGAGCAGTTCTTC.

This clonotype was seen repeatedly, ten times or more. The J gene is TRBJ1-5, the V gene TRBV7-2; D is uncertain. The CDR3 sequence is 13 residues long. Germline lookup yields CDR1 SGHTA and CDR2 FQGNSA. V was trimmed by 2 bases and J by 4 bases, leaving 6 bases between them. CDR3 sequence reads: CASSLLVNQPQHF. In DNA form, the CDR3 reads TGTGCCAGCAGCTTACTAGTGAATCAGCCCCAGCATTTT.

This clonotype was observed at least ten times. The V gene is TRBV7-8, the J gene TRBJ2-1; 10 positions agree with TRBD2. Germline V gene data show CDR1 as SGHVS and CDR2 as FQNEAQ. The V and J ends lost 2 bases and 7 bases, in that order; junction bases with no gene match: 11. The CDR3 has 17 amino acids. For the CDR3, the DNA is TGTGCCAGCAGCTTAACCCGGCTAGCGGGAGCAGAAAATGAGCAGTTCTTC. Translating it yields CASSLTRLAGAENEQFF.

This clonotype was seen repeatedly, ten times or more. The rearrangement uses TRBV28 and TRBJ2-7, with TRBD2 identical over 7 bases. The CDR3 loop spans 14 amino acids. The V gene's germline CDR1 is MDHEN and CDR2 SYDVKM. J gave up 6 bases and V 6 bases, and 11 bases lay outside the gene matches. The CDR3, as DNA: TGTGCCAGCAGCCGGACCGGGGAGGGATCCGAGCAGTACTTC. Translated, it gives CASSRTGEGSEQYF.

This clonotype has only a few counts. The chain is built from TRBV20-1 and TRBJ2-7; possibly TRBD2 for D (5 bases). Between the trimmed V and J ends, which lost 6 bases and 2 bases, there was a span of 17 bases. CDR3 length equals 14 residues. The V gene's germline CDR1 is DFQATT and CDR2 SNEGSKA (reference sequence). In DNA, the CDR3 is TGCAGTGCCCCAGAGTGGACTGGGGCCTACGAGCAGTACTTC. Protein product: CSAPEWTGAYEQYF.

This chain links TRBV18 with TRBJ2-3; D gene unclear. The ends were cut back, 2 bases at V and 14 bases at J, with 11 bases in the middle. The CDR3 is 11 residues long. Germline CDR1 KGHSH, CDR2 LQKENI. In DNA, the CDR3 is TGTGCCAGCTCACCAGGGCTTCCTCTGTATTTT. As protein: CASSPGLPLYF.

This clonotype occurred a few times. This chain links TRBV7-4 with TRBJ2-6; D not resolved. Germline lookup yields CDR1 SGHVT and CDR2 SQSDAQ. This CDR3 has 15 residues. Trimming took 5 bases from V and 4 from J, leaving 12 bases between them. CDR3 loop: CASSARTAGANVLTF. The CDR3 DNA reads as TGTGCCAGCAGCGCCCGGACGGCGGGGGCCAACGTCCTGACTTTC.

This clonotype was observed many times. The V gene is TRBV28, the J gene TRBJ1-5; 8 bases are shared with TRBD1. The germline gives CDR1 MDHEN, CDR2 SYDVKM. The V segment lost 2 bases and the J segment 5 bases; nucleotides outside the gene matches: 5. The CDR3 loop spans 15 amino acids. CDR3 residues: CASSLGRGLYQPQHF. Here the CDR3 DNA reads TGTGCCAGCAGTTTAGGCAGGGGGCTTTATCAGCCCCAGCATTTT.

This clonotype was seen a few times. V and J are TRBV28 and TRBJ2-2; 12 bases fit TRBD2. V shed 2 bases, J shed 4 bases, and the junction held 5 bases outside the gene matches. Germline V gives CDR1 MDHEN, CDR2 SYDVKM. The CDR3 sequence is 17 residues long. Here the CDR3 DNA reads TGTGCCAGCAGTTTACCTAGCGGGAGGGCCCTCACCGGGGAGCTGTTTTTT. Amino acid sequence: CASSLPSGRALTGELFF.

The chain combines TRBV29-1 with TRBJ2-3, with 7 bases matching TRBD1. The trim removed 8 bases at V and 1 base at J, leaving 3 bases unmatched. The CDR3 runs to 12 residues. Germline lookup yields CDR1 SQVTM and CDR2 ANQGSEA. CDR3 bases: TGCAGCCACAGGGGAGGCACAGATACGCAGTATTTT. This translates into CSHRGGTDTQYF.

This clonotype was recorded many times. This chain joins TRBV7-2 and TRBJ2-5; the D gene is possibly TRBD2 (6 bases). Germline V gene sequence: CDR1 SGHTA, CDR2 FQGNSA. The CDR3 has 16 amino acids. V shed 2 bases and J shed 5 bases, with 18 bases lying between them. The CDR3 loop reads CASSLLGGTHGETQYF. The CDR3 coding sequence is TGTGCCAGCAGCTTACTGGGCGGGACCCACGGGGAGACCCAGTACTTC. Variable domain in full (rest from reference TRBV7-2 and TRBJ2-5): GAGVSQSPSNKVTEKGKDVELRCDPISGHTALYWYRQSLGQGLEFLIYFQGNSAPDKSGLPSDRFSAERTGGSVSTLTIQRTQQEDSAVYLCASSLLGGTHGETQYFGPGTRLLVL.

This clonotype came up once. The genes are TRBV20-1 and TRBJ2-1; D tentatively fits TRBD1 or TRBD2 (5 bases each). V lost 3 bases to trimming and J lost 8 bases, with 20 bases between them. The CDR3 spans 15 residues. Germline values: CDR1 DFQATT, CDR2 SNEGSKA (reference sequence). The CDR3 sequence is CSASRTGGLGHEQFF. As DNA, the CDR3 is TGCAGTGCTAGCAGAACGGGCGGGTTGGGGCATGAGCAGTTCTTC.

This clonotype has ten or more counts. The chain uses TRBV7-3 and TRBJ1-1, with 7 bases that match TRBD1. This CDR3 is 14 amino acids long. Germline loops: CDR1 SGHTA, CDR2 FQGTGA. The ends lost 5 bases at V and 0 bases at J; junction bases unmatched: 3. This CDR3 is CASSMTGLNTEAFF. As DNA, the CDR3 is TGTGCCAGCAGCATGACAGGGCTGAACACTGAAGCTTTCTTT.

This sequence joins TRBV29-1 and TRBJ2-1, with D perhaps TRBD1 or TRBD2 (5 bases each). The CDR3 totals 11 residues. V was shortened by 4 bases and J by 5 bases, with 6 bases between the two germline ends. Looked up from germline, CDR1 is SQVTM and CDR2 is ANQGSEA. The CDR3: CSVGGNNEQFF. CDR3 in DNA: TGCAGCGTTGGGGGGAACAATGAGCAGTTCTTC.

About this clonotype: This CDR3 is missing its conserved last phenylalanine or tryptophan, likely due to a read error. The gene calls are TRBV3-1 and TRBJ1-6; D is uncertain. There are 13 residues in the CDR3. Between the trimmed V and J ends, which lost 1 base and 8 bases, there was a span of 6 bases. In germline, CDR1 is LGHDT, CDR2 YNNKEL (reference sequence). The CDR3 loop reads CASSQVPDSPLHY. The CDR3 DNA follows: TGTGCCAGCAGCCAAGTACCGGATTCACCCCTCCACTAT.

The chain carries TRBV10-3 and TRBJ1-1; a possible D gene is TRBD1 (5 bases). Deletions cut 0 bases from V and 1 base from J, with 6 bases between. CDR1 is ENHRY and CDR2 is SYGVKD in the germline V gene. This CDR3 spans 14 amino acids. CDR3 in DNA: TGTGCCATCAGTGAGTCAGGGGCGAACACTGAAGCTTTCTTT. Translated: CAISESGANTEAFF.